A selection of T cell receptor beta chains follows, all from one sample in a study of response to subunit inactivated influenza vaccine. TCRdb reprocessed the RT-PCR reads via MiXCR and lists one record per CDR3 protein. This table has 500,000 to 550,000 distinct CDR3 sequences, approximately 24% appearing once. These data were also reused for a study on T cells expressing NK-cell markers.

The sample was CD4+ T cells sorted from PBMCs, taken less than 13 days after vaccination. These TCRs come from a man between 45 and 60 years old who received an inactivated influenza vaccine. CDR3s include the opening cysteine and the closing phenylalanine or tryptophan. A D gene is named only where the DNA matches it firmly. Rows may omit the clone size; those that give it use once, few, many or a size class.

TRBV5-1	-	TRBJ1-2	few	CASSLAVTEYGYTF	TGCGCCAGCAGCTTGGCTGTGACAGAATATGGCTACACCTTC
TRBV11-2	TRBD1	TRBJ2-3	-	CASSPTGVRTQYF	TGTGCCAGCAGCCCCACAGGGGTTCGTACGCAGTATTTT
TRBV7-8	-	TRBJ1-1	-	CASSLGGGVNTEAFF	TGTGCCAGCAGCTTAGGGGGAGGGGTGAACACTGAAGCTTTCTTT
TRBV20-1	TRBD2	TRBJ2-7	few	CSASGLAGRVRIHEQYF	TGCAGTGCTAGTGGGCTAGCGGGGAGGGTTAGAATCCACGAGCAGTACTTC
TRBV6-2/TRBV6-3	TRBD1	TRBJ2-7	-	CATRDRGYEQYF	TGTGCCACTCGGGACAGGGGCTACGAGCAGTACTTC
TRBV12-3/TRBV12-4	-	TRBJ2-7	-	CASSFGEAYEKYF	TGTGCCAGCAGTTTCGGGGAAGCCTACGAGAAGTACTTC
TRBV5-8	TRBD1	TRBJ1-4	many	CASTQGQADEKLFF	TGTGCCAGCACCCAGGGACAGGCGGATGAAAAACTGTTTTTT
TRBV15	-	TRBJ2-1	-	CATSEGVVGEQFF	TGTGCCACCAGCGAAGGAGTGGTGGGTGAGCAGTTCTTC
TRBV9	-	TRBJ2-3	-	CASSVGQAGSTDTQYF	TGTGCCAGCAGCGTAGGGCAAGCGGGCAGCACAGATACGCAGTATTTT
TRBV30	-	TRBJ1-1	-	CAWSGTNTEAFF	TGTGCCTGGTCAGGGACGAACACTGAAGCTTTCTTT
TRBV6-2/TRBV6-3	TRBD1	TRBJ2-3	few	CASSPPGQGADTQYF	TGTGCCAGCAGTCCACCGGGACAGGGGGCAGATACGCAGTATTTT
TRBV7-9	-	TRBJ2-7	-	CASSDRDVYEQYF	TGTGCCAGCAGCGATAGGGACGTTTACGAGCAGTACTTC
TRBV7-2	-	TRBJ1-4	few	CASSTNRNEKLFF	TGTGCCAGCAGCACCAACAGGAATGAAAAACTGTTTTTT
TRBV18	-	TRBJ1-1	-	CASSAQNRNTEAFF	TGTGCCAGCTCAGCTCAAAATCGGAACACTGAAGCTTTCTTT
TRBV12-3/TRBV12-4	TRBD1	TRBJ1-2	few	CASSPIGTGMVGYTF	TGTGCCAGCAGTCCTATCGGGACAGGGATGGTTGGCTACACCTTC
TRBV19	TRBD1	TRBJ1-1	many	CASSIAQGVWNTEAFF	TGTGCCAGTAGTATTGCACAGGGGGTGTGGAACACTGAAGCTTTCTTT
TRBV6-2/TRBV6-3	-	TRBJ2-1	-	CASSYWGFKGNEQFF	TGTGCCAGCAGTTACTGGGGGTTCAAAGGCAATGAGCAGTTCTTC
TRBV25-1	-	TRBJ2-5	once	CASSQLGGGSWETQYF	TGTGCCAGCAGTCAACTAGGAGGAGGGAGTTGGGAGACCCAGTACTTC
TRBV4-2	TRBD2	TRBJ2-2	few	CASSQDPFGLAGTTGELFF	TGTGCCAGCAGCCAAGATCCCTTCGGACTAGCGGGAACCACCGGGGAGCTGTTTTTT
TRBV11-2	TRBD1	TRBJ2-1	once	CASSVLAGGEQFF	TGTGCCAGCAGCGTCCTGGCAGGGGGTGAGCAGTTCTTC
TRBV10-3	-	TRBJ1-1	few	CAISRSENTEAFF	TGTGCCATCAGCAGGAGCGAAAACACTGAAGCTTTCTTT
TRBV7-2	-	TRBJ1-1	-	CASSPRWTTEAFF	TGTGCCAGCAGCCCGAGGTGGACCACTGAAGCTTTCTTT
TRBV7-6	-	TRBJ2-3	-	CASSFPLGGSTDTQSF	TGTGCCAGCAGCTTCCCGCTGGGCGGTAGCACAGATACGCAGTCTTTT
TRBV7-6	TRBD2	TRBJ2-1	-	CASSLGGGRSWYNEQFF	TGTGCCAGCAGCTTAGGCGGCGGGAGGAGTTGGTACAATGAGCAGTTCTTC
TRBV10-3	-	TRBJ2-5	-	CAISEAEGTQYF	TGTGCCATCAGTGAGGCCGAAGGGACCCAGTACTTC
TRBV7-9	TRBD2	TRBJ2-1	few	CASSLYGGRGGIYEQFF	TGTGCCAGCAGCTTGTATGGAGGGCGGGGGGGCATATATGAGCAGTTCTTC
TRBV12-3/TRBV12-4	-	TRBJ2-1	few	CASSLSALAQFF	TGTGCCAGCAGTTTGAGTGCTCTCGCGCAGTTCTTC
TRBV7-2	-	TRBJ1-6	few	CASSLAVLRDSPLHF	TGTGCCAGCAGCTTAGCGGTCTTGAGGGATTCACCCCTCCACTTT
TRBV4-2	TRBD2	TRBJ2-1	few	CASSQSTGGLSYYNEQFF	TGTGCCAGCAGCCAATCGACGGGGGGGCTTAGCTACTACAATGAGCAGTTCTTC
TRBV20-1	TRBD1	TRBJ1-6	-	CSAKMDRVHSPLHF	TGCAGTGCTAAAATGGACAGGGTGCATTCACCCCTCCACTTT
TRBV28	TRBD2	TRBJ2-2	many	CASSLASGRTGELFF	TGTGCCAGCAGTTTAGCCAGCGGGAGGACCGGGGAGCTGTTTTTT
TRBV18	TRBD2	TRBJ2-7	few	CASSPGEGYEQYF	TGTGCCAGCTCACCGGGGGAGGGGTACGAGCAGTACTTC
TRBV29-1	-	TRBJ2-6	-	CSVGLRGTGANVLTF	TGCAGCGTAGGACTTCGAGGCACTGGGGCCAACGTCCTGACTTTC
TRBV7-3	-	TRBJ1-6	-	CASSLTSGGDSPLHF	TGTGCCAGCAGCTTAACCTCGGGGGGAGATTCACCCCTCCACTTT
TRBV2	-	TRBJ2-6	-	CASSQVDSGANVLTF	TGTGCCAGCAGCCAAGTCGACTCTGGGGCCAACGTCCTGACTTTC
TRBV9	-	TRBJ2-6	-	CASSVDSSGANVLTF	TGTGCCAGCAGCGTCGATAGCTCTGGGGCCAACGTCCTGACTTTC
TRBV5-1	TRBD1	TRBJ1-1	-	CASSYGGQKNTEAFF	TGCGCCAGCAGCTATGGGGGACAGAAGAACACTGAAGCTTTCTTT